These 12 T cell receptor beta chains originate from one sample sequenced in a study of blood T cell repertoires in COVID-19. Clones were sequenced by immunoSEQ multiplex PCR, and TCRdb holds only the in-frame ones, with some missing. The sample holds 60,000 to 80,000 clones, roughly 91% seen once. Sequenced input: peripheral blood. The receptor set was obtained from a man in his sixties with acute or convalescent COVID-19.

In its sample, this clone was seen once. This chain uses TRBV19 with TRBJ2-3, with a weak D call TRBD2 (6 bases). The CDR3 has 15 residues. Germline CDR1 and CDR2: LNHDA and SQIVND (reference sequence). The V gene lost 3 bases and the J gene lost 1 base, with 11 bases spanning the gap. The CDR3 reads CASSMEAGRTDTQYF. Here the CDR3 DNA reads TGTGCCAGTAGTATGGAGGCGGGGCGCACAGATACGCAGTATTTT.

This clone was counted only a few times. CDR3 residues: CASSIYRGNTEAFF. CDR3 nucleotide sequence: TGTGCCAGTAGTATTTACAGGGGGAATACTGAAGCTTTCTTT. The chain joins TRBV19 to TRBJ1-1; 8 nucleotides align to TRBD1. V lost 3 bases and J lost 5; bases outside the gene matches: 5. This CDR3 contains 14 residues. Looked up from germline, CDR1 is LNHDA and CDR2 is SQIVND (reference sequence).

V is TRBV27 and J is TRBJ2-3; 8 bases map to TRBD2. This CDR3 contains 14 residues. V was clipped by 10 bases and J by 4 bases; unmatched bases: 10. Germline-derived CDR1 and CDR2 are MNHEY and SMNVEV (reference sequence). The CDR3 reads CATGELADADTQYF. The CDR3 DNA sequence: TGTGCCACTGGGGAACTAGCGGACGCAGATACGCAGTATTTT.

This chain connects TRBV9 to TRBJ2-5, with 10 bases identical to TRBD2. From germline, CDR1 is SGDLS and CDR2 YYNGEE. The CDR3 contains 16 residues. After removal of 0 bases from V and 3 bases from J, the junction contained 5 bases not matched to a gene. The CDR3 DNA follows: TGTGCCAGCAGCGTAGCCCAGCGGGGGGGCAAAGAGACCCAGTACTTC. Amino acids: CASSVAQRGGKETQYF.

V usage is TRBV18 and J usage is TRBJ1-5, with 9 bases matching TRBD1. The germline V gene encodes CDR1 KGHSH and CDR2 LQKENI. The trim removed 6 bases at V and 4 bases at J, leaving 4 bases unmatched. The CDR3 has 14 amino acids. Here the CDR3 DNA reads TGTGCCAGCTCGTACGGGACAGGGAATCAGCCCCAGCATTTT. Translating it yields CASSYGTGNQPQHF.

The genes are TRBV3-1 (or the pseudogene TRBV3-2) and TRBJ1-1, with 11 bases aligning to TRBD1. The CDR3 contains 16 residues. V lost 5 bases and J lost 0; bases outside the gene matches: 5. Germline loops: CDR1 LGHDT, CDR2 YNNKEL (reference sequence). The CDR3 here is CASSTRTGGLNTEAFF. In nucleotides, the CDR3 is TGTGCCAGCAGCACCCGGACAGGGGGCTTGAACACTGAAGCTTTCTTT.

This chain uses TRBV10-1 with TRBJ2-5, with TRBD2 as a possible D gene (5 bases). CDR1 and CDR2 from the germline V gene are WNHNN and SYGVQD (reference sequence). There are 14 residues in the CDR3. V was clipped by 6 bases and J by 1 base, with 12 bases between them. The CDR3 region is CASSVGRAQETQYF. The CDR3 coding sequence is TGCGCCAGCAGCGTCGGGCGGGCCCAAGAGACCCAGTACTTC.

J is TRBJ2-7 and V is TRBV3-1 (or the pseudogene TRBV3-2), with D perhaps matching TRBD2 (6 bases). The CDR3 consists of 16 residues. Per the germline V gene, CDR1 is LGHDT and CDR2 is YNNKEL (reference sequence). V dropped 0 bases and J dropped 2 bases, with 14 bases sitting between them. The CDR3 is CASSQDLGGATYEQYF. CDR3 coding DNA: TGTGCCAGCAGCCAAGATTTAGGAGGGGCCACCTACGAGCAGTACTTC.

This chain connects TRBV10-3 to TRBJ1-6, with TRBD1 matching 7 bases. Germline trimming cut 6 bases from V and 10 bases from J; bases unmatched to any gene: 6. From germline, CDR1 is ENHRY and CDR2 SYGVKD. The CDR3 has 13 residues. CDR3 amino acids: CAIRTGMESPLHF. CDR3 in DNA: TGTGCCATCAGGACAGGGATGGAATCACCCCTCCACTTT.

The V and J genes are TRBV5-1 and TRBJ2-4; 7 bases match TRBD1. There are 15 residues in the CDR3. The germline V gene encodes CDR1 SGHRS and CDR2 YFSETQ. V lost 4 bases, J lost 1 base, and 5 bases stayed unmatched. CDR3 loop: CASSVDRVAKNIQYF. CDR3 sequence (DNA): TGCGCCAGCAGCGTAGACAGGGTGGCCAAAAACATTCAGTACTTC.

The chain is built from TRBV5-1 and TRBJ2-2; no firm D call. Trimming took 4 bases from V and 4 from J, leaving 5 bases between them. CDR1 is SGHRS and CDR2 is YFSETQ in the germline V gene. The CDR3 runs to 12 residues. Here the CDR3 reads CASSLTTGELFF. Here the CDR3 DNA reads TGCGCCAGCAGCCTAACCACCGGGGAGCTGTTTTTT.

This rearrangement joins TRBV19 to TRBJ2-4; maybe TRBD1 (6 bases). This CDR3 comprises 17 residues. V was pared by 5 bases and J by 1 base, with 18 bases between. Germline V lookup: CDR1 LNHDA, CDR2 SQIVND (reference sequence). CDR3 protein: CASSPLSGVGAKNIQYF. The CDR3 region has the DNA TGTGCCAGTAGTCCGCTATCAGGGGTGGGGGCCAAAAACATTCAGTACTTC.